The rows below give T cell receptor beta chains drawn from one sample of a study of cytomegalovirus exposure and HLA in healthy donors. Sequenced by immunoSEQ multiplex PCR; TCRdb stores in-frame clones only, minus some. There are approximately 130,000 clones in the sample; roughly 84% occur only once, and around 1.7% lies in the top ten. Sample: PBMCs. These receptors all come from a boy younger than 18 in good health and CMV-seronegative. Both conserved end residues are part of each CDR3. A D gene is named only where the DNA matches it firmly. Some rows have no size entry. The others give once, few or many, or a class for an expanded clone.

j_call	d_call	v_call	clone_size	cdr3_aa	cdr3_nt
TRBJ1-2	NA	TRBV19	NA	CASSISQGNSYGYTF	TGTGCCAGTAGTATAAGTCAGGGCAACAGCTATGGCTACACCTTC
TRBJ1-6	NA	TRBV7-2	NA	CASSLKRAGGNSPLHF	TGTGCCAGCAGCTTAAAGCGGGCAGGCGGGAATTCACCCCTCCACTTT
TRBJ1-4	TRBD1	TRBV10-3	few	CAIRGTGLNEKLFF	TGTGCCATCAGGGGGACAGGGCTTAATGAAAAACTGTTTTTT
TRBJ2-6	NA	TRBV11-2	NA	CASSLDGGGAGANVLTF	TGTGCCAGCAGCTTAGATGGCGGAGGGGCTGGGGCCAACGTCCTGACTTTC
TRBJ2-1	TRBD2	TRBV14	NA	CASSQGTSGRPTYNEQFF	TGTGCCAGCAGCCAAGGGACTAGCGGGAGGCCCACCTACAATGAGCAGTTCTTC
TRBJ1-1	TRBD1	TRBV5-1	few	CASSSQGGTEAFF	TGCGCCAGCAGCTCACAGGGGGGCACTGAAGCTTTCTTT
TRBJ2-5	TRBD2	TRBV7-7	NA	CASSLGRGITQETQYF	TGTGCTAGCAGCTTAGGGAGGGGCATTACGCAAGAGACCCAGTACTTC
TRBJ2-7	TRBD2	TRBV4-1	NA	CASSQGLAGVSSPQYF	TGCGCCAGCAGCCAAGGACTAGCGGGAGTCTCTTCTCCGCAGTACTTC
TRBJ2-7	TRBD1	TRBV5-1	once	CASSFSGQRLYEQYF	TGCGCCAGCAGCTTCTCGGGACAGCGGCTGTACGAGCAGTACTTC
TRBJ1-4	NA	TRBV19	medium-sized	CASSIRSTEKLFF	TGTGCCAGTAGTATCAGGTCTACTGAAAAACTGTTTTTT
TRBJ1-2	NA	TRBV5-1	NA	CASSSDSLYGYTF	TGCGCCAGCAGCTCGGACAGTCTCTATGGCTACACCTTC
TRBJ2-1	TRBD2	TRBV7-2	NA	CASISTFPSGINEQFF	TGTGCCAGCATCTCCACGTTCCCTAGCGGGATCAATGAGCAGTTCTTC
TRBJ1-1	NA	TRBV7-8	NA	CASSSYTGYNTEAFF	TGTGCCAGCAGCTCCTACACAGGGTACAACACTGAAGCTTTCTTT
TRBJ1-3	TRBD1	TRBV27	NA	CASSTHPGTGDGNTIYF	TGTGCCAGCAGCACGCACCCCGGGACAGGGGATGGAAACACCATATATTTT
TRBJ1-2	TRBD1	TRBV5-1	NA	CASSGDRGNGYTF	TGCGCCAGCAGCGGGGACAGGGGGAATGGCTACACCTTC
TRBJ2-1	TRBD2	TRBV7-9	NA	CASSLASSGSINEQFF	TGTGCCAGCAGCTTAGCATCAAGCGGGAGTATCAATGAGCAGTTCTTC
TRBJ1-2	NA	TRBV7-3	NA	CASSIRVKCYGYTF	TGTGCCAGCAGCATCAGGGTAAAGTGCTATGGCTACACCTTC
TRBJ1-2	NA	TRBV6-1	once	CASSEHRPGRGYTF	TGTGCCAGCAGTGAACACCGACCAGGGCGTGGCTACACCTTC
TRBJ2-7	TRBD2	TRBV30	NA	CAWREREGTLYEQYF	TGTGCCTGGAGGGAAAGGGAGGGCACCCTCTACGAGCAGTACTTC
TRBJ1-2	TRBD1	TRBV10-3	NA	CAISKFQGEVGSYTF	TGTGCCATCAGTAAATTCCAGGGGGAAGTGGGGAGCTACACCTTC
TRBJ2-3	TRBD1	TRBV25-1	NA	CASGQGFADTQYF	TGTGCCAGCGGACAGGGCTTCGCAGATACGCAGTATTTT
TRBJ2-3	NA	TRBV2	NA	CASRPTGIVSDTQYF	TGTGCCAGCAGGCCCACAGGGATCGTTTCAGATACGCAGTATTTT
TRBJ1-1	NA	TRBV9	NA	CASSVDPKGRRNTEAFF	TGTGCCAGCAGCGTAGATCCCAAGGGGAGGCGGAACACTGAAGCTTTCTTT
TRBJ2-5	NA	TRBV18	NA	CASSPPPRLLKETQYF	TGTGCCAGCTCACCACCTCCTAGACTTCTTAAAGAGACCCAGTACTTC
TRBJ1-2	TRBD1	TRBV19	NA	CASSRRGQGDGYTF	TGTGCCAGTAGCCGGAGGGGACAGGGTGATGGCTACACCTTC
TRBJ2-7	TRBD1	TRBV19	NA	CASSKSGTDAYEQYF	TGTGCCAGTAGTAAATCCGGGACAGACGCCTACGAGCAGTACTTC
TRBJ2-7	NA	TRBV6-1	NA	CASSAQRHYEQYF	TGTGCCAGCAGTGCTCAGCGTCACTACGAGCAGTACTTC
TRBJ2-2	TRBD2	TRBV29-1	NA	CTASGDTGELFF	TGCACCGCTAGCGGAGACACCGGGGAGCTGTTTTTT
TRBJ2-7	NA	TRBV5-1	NA	CASSLRSSYEQYF	TGCGCCAGCAGCTTGAGGAGCTCCTACGAGCAGTACTTC